The 8 T cell receptor beta chains below were found in one sample sequenced in a study of radiation and T cells in renal cell carcinoma (dated by TCRdb to the early 2020s). Libraries were prepared through the immunoSEQ multiplex PCR assay. The immuneACCESS repertoire file appears here via TCRdb, limited to in-frame rearrangements. These files lack a portion of the clones; in checked studies, under half of the deficit traces to unresolved V genes, and the cause of the others is not known. In this sample the table shows about 140,000 clones, roughly 85% of which occur a single time. Roughly 23% of the sample comes from the top ten. The time point tag for this specimen amounts to: baseline pretreatment blood. The sample's treatment or condition label, in plain terms: 15 Gy SBRT to primary tumor, nephrectomy 4 weeks later. This specimen was blood, taken from a patient whose treatment included radiotherapy and nephrectomy. All receptors come from a woman in her 50s with renal cell carcinoma.

The CDR3 spells CASSPDGYPWNEQFF. The CDR3 DNA is TGTGCCAGCAGCCCGGACGGGTACCCTTGGAATGAGCAGTTCTTC. V gene TRBV7-8 combines with J gene TRBJ2-1; D unclear. Trimming took off 5 bases at V and 7 bases at J, with 18 bases between the two ends. Germline V gene lookup returns CDR1 SGHVS and CDR2 FQNEAQ. The CDR3 has 15 amino acids.

This clone showed up just once. The rearrangement joins TRBV6-6 to TRBJ1-3, with D tentatively TRBD1 (6 bases). The CDR3 contains 15 residues. In germline, CDR1 is MNHNY, CDR2 SVGAGI (reference sequence). V lost 4 bases and J 3 bases, leaving 13 bases between the germline ends. The CDR3, as DNA: TGTGCCAGCAGTTTTGGTGCAGGGGATGGAAACACCATATATTTT. Translating gives CASSFGAGDGNTIYF.

The chain employs TRBV28 and TRBJ1-5; a weak D match, TRBD1 (5 bases). This CDR3 is 19 amino acids long. V dropped 3 bases and J dropped 0 bases, with 21 bases sitting between them. Germline-derived CDR1 and CDR2 are MDHEN and SYDVKM. CDR3 DNA sequence: TGTGCCAGCAGTTTTGCCGGGGGGTTTACCGGGGGTAGCAATCAGCCCCAGCATTTT. It yields the protein CASSFAGGFTGGSNQPQHF.

The chain is built from TRBV6-5 and TRBJ2-3; tentative D call: TRBD1 (6 bases). This CDR3 is built from 16 residues. Germline assignment: CDR1 MNHEY and CDR2 SVGAGI. The V end was cut by 0 bases, the J end by 0 bases, with 10 bases between. The CDR3, as DNA: TGTGCCAGCAGTTACTCGACCAGGGGAAGCACAGATACGCAGTATTTT. Its translation: CASSYSTRGSTDTQYF.

The rearrangement links TRBV7-2 to TRBJ2-1, with 11 bases aligning to TRBD2. Germline lookup yields CDR1 SGHTA and CDR2 FQGNSA. Germline trimming cut 4 bases from V and 7 bases from J; bases unmatched to any gene: 9. The CDR3 covers 16 residues. The CDR3: CASSSIGLAGGNEQFF. The CDR3 DNA is TGTGCCAGCAGCTCGATCGGACTAGCGGGCGGGAATGAGCAGTTCTTC. Complete variable domain (other parts from reference TRBV7-2 and TRBJ2-1): GAGVSQSPSNKVTEKGKDVELRCDPISGHTALYWYRQSLGQGLEFLIYFQGNSAPDKSGLPSDRFSAERTGGSVSTLTIQRTQQEDSAVYLCASSSIGLAGGNEQFFGPGTRLTVL.

The chain couples TRBV6-1 to TRBJ2-3; D assignment may be TRBD1 or TRBD2 (6 bases each). CDR1 and CDR2 from the germline V gene are MNHNS and SASEGT. There are 15 residues in the CDR3. V shed 2 bases and J shed 0 bases, with 9 bases lying between them. In DNA form, the CDR3 reads TGTGCCAGCAGTGAACGGGGGCCTAGCACAGATACGCAGTATTTT. It codes for CASSERGPSTDTQYF.

The chain is built from TRBV7-9 and TRBJ2-7, with D hard to call. The V end was cut by 5 bases, the J end by 3 bases, with 11 bases between. This CDR3 has 13 amino acids. Per germline, CDR1 SEHNR and CDR2 FQNEAQ (reference sequence). The CDR3 spells CASSPRSGYEQYF. In DNA form, the CDR3 reads TGTGCCAGCAGCCCCAGGAGTGGCTACGAGCAGTACTTC.

V gene TRBV4-1 combines with J gene TRBJ2-1, with TRBD2 matching 7 bases. V gave up 0 bases and J gave up 8 bases; unmatched junction bases: 10. The length of the CDR3 is 16 residues. From germline, CDR1 is MGHRA and CDR2 YSYEKL. The CDR3 nucleotides read TGCGCCAGCAGCCAAGATTTCGGACTAGTGTTTTATGAGCAGTTCTTC. Translating gives CASSQDFGLVFYEQFF.